Given below is one TCR beta chain in context. This sample stems from a study of technical replicates of blood from a few donors. Germline V gives CDR1 ENHRY, CDR2 SYGVKD. J gave up 2 bases and V 2 bases, and 0 bases lay outside the gene matches. There are 14 residues in the CDR3. Profiling relied on immunoSEQ multiplex PCR, and the TCRdb table lists in-frame clones only, not all of them. The data contain roughly 85,000 clones, 94% of them singletons. The sequence derives from a human donor in good health. The chain combines TRBV10-3 with TRBJ1-1; TRBD1 matches 9 bases. The sample comprised T cells isolated from PBMCs. The CDR3 DNA is TGTGCCATCAGTGAGACAGGGGGCAACACTGAAGCTTTCTTT. Translated, it gives CAISETGGNTEAFF.